One and the same sample provided the 29 T cell receptor beta chains below, sequenced in a study of T cell responses to AZD1222 COVID-19 vaccine. Profiling relied on immunoSEQ multiplex PCR, and the TCRdb table lists in-frame clones only, not all of them. The sample holds fewer than 200,000 clones, 90% seen once. The sample consisted of peripheral blood, taken on day 0 of AZD1222 vaccination. The receptor source for this set is an adult in good health.

J is TRBJ2-2 and V is TRBV6-5; the D gene is possibly TRBD1 (6 bases). Germline CDR1 MNHEY, CDR2 SVGAGI. Trimming stripped 6 bases from V and 7 bases from J, with 15 bases between. This CDR3 is 14 amino acids long. The CDR3: CASSQQGIGGELFF. CDR3 bases: TGTGCCAGCAGCCAGCAGGGGATTGGCGGGGAGCTGTTTTTT.

The chain employs TRBV6-6 and TRBJ1-1; D not resolved. The CDR3 runs to 14 residues. Germline V gene lookup returns CDR1 MNHNY and CDR2 SVGAGI (reference sequence). Trimming took 5 bases from V and 1 from J, leaving 11 bases between them. The CDR3 spells CASSQTPPNTEAFF. Here the CDR3 DNA reads TGTGCCAGCAGTCAGACCCCGCCGAACACTGAAGCTTTCTTT.

The rearrangement uses TRBV2 and TRBJ2-1, with 7 bases matching TRBD1. CDR1 SNHLY and CDR2 FYNNEI come from the germline V gene. After removal of 6 bases from V and 15 bases from J, the junction contained 17 bases not matched to a gene. The CDR3 covers 14 residues. This chain's CDR3 is CASSEYLGTDPRFF. The CDR3 coding sequence is TGTGCCAGCAGCGAATACCTTGGGACAGACCCTAGGTTCTTC.

This clone was seen just once. V gene TRBV7-2 combines with J gene TRBJ2-1; 9 bases fit TRBD1. The CDR3 has 16 residues. The germline V gene encodes CDR1 SGHTA and CDR2 FQGNSA. With V trimmed by 6 bases and J by 10 bases, 16 bases remained unmatched. DNA of the CDR3: TGTGCCAGCAGGCAATCCGCCGTGGGACAGGGATACGAGCAGTTCTTC. Residues: CASRQSAVGQGYEQFF. Supplemented by reference TRBV7-2 and TRBJ2-1, the full variable domain reads GAGVSQSPSNKVTEKGKDVELRCDPISGHTALYWYRQSLGQGLEFLIYFQGNSAPDKSGLPSDRFSAERTGGSVSTLTIQRTQQEDSAVYLCASRQSAVGQGYEQFFGPGTRLTVL.

CDR3 DNA: TGTGCCAGCAGCCGGGGGTGGGTTACCAAAAACATTCAGTACTTC. Its protein product is CASSRGWVTKNIQYF. The chain links TRBV5-6 to TRBJ2-4; D perhaps matches TRBD2 (6 bases). CDR1 is SGHDT, CDR2 YYEEEE, per germline. The CDR3 has 15 residues. Trimming left V 4 bases short and J 2 bases short, with 13 bases between.

This chain connects TRBV10-3 to TRBJ1-1, with a weak D call TRBD1 (5 bases). This CDR3 has 18 residues. The V and J ends lost 2 bases and 0 bases respectively, with 19 bases between them. Per germline, CDR1 ENHRY and CDR2 SYGVKD. The CDR3 sequence is CAISEIPGQPGMNTEAFF. Written as DNA, the CDR3 is TGTGCCATCAGTGAGATCCCGGGGCAACCAGGGATGAACACTGAAGCTTTCTTT.

The chain is built from TRBV6-5 and TRBJ1-6; tentative D call: TRBD1 (5 bases). This CDR3 region has 15 residues. Per germline, CDR1 MNHEY and CDR2 SVGAGI. Trimming cost V 2 bases and J 4 bases, with 9 bases left between them. CDR3 bases: TGTGCCAGCAGTTACGGGGCAGCTTATAATTCACCCCTCCACTTT. It translates to CASSYGAAYNSPLHF.

V gene TRBV5-4 combines with J gene TRBJ2-5; 12 bases line up with TRBD2. The V gene end was trimmed by 0 bases and the J gene end by 5 bases; junction bases not matched to a gene: 5. The CDR3 runs to 16 residues. In germline, CDR1 is SGHNT, CDR2 YYREEE (reference sequence). DNA of the CDR3: TGTGCCAGCAGCTTGGAGCTAGCGGGGGGGCGGGAGACCCAGTACTTC. This encodes CASSLELAGGRETQYF.

J is TRBJ1-1 and V is TRBV7-2; D gene unclear. The germline V gene encodes CDR1 SGHTA and CDR2 FQGNSA. The CDR3 has 12 amino acids. V lost 4 bases, J lost 2 bases, and 5 bases lay in between. The CDR3 DNA is TGTGCCAGCAGCTACGAAAACACTGAAGCTTTCTTT. Translated, it gives CASSYENTEAFF.

V usage is TRBV2 and J usage is TRBJ2-1; D is unresolved. This CDR3 region has 13 residues. V dropped 6 bases and J dropped 4 bases, with 10 bases sitting between them. The germline gives CDR1 SNHLY, CDR2 FYNNEI. The CDR3 DNA is TGTGCCAGCAGGACCGGTCTTTACAATGAGCAGTTCTTC. Residues: CASRTGLYNEQFF. Filled out from reference TRBV2 and TRBJ2-1, the complete variable domain reads EPEVTQTPSHQVTQMGQEVILRCVPISNHLYFYWYRQILGQKVEFLVSFYNNEISEKSEIFDDQFSVERPDGSNFTLKIRSTKLEDSAMYFCASRTGLYNEQFFGPGTRLTVL.

The V and J genes are TRBV10-3 and TRBJ2-1; D uncertain. Germline CDR1 reads ENHRY; CDR2 reads SYGVKD. The V end was cut by 1 base, the J end by 6 bases, with 10 bases between. CDR3 size: 14 residues. The CDR3 loop reads CAISELSSSNEQFF. CDR3 sequence (DNA): TGTGCCATCAGTGAGTTATCGAGCAGCAATGAGCAGTTCTTC.

The V gene is TRBV5-1, the J gene TRBJ1-2; the D is unclear. The CDR3 contains 14 residues. Germline V lookup: CDR1 SGHRS, CDR2 YFSETQ. Between the trimmed V and J ends, which lost 0 bases and 2 bases, there was a span of 8 bases. This CDR3 reads CASSLGDNNYGYTF. As DNA, the CDR3 is TGCGCCAGCAGCTTGGGAGATAACAACTATGGCTACACCTTC.

The rearrangement uses TRBV18 and TRBJ2-1; 13 nucleotides line up with TRBD2. The CDR3 is 17 residues long. With V trimmed by 3 bases and J by 7 bases, 9 bases remained unmatched. Looked up from germline, CDR1 is KGHSH and CDR2 is LQKENI. The CDR3: CASSPDRLAGGNNEQFF. The CDR3 DNA follows: TGTGCCAGCTCACCTGACAGACTAGCGGGGGGTAATAATGAGCAGTTCTTC.

The chain carries TRBV7-9 and TRBJ1-4; D perhaps matches TRBD1 (6 bases). V lost 4 bases, J lost 8 bases, and 17 bases lay in between. Germline V CDR1 and CDR2: SEHNR, FQNEAQ (reference sequence). The CDR3 is 15 residues long. CDR3 region: CASSSFRGGGEKLFF. In DNA form, the CDR3 reads TGTGCCAGCAGCTCATTCAGGGGAGGGGGGGAAAAACTGTTTTTT.

J is TRBJ2-5 and V is TRBV7-2; 8 nucleotides line up with TRBD1. Per the germline V gene, CDR1 is SGHTA and CDR2 is FQGNSA. The junction had 13 bases not matched to a gene; V was cut back by 5 bases and J by 5 bases. The CDR3 contains 16 residues. This chain's CDR3 is CASSVDQGAMGETQYF. The CDR3 DNA sequence: TGTGCCAGCAGCGTGGATCAGGGGGCGATGGGGGAGACCCAGTACTTC. The full variable domain, its missing parts supplied by reference TRBV7-2 and TRBJ2-5, is GAGVSQSPSNKVTEKGKDVELRCDPISGHTALYWYRQSLGQGLEFLIYFQGNSAPDKSGLPSDRFSAERTGGSVSTLTIQRTQQEDSAVYLCASSVDQGAMGETQYFGPGTRLLVL.

The rearrangement joins TRBV3-1 (or the pseudogene TRBV3-2) to TRBJ2-2; D remains ambiguous. This CDR3 has 14 amino acids. The V end was cut by 4 bases, the J end by 0 bases, with 6 bases between. The germline V gene has CDR1 LGHDT and CDR2 YNNKEL (reference sequence). The CDR3, as DNA: TGTGCCAGCAGCCTATTGTCGAACACCGGGGAGCTGTTTTTT. Translation gives CASSLLSNTGELFF.

The CDR3: CASRGLGTSGRDEQYF. DNA for the CDR3: TGTGCCAGCAGGGGCCTGGGGACTAGCGGGAGGGACGAGCAGTACTTC. The chain has TRBV28 and TRBJ2-7; TRBD2 matches at 16 bases. This CDR3 comprises 16 residues. V lost 6 bases, J lost 5 bases, and 7 bases stayed unmatched. Looked up from germline, CDR1 is MDHEN and CDR2 is SYDVKM.

The rearrangement joins TRBV9 to TRBJ1-5; unclear D gene. Germline values: CDR1 SGDLS, CDR2 YYNGEE. This CDR3 has 9 residues. The CDR3 is CAQSRPQHF. The DNA for the CDR3 is TGTGCTCAATCCCGGCCCCAGCATTTT.

V is TRBV7-2 and J is TRBJ1-1, with 9 bases identical to TRBD1. Trimming cost V 0 bases and J 6 bases; bases outside gene matches: 8. Per germline, CDR1 SGHTA and CDR2 FQGNSA. The CDR3 consists of 16 residues. The CDR3 coding sequence is TGTGCCAGCAGCTTAGCTACCGGGACAGGGAAACCTGAAGCTTTCTTT. This gives the protein CASSLATGTGKPEAFF.

The chain joins TRBV10-2 to TRBJ2-5; TRBD2 matches 7 bases. Unmatched junction bases numbered 13, after V lost 2 bases and J lost 7 bases. CDR3 length: 16 amino acids. Germline CDR1 WSHSY, CDR2 SAAADI. The CDR3 DNA reads TGCGCCAGCAGTGAGAGGGAGGGGTTGGCAAAAGTGACCCAGTACTTC. This codes for CASSEREGLAKVTQYF.

The chain employs TRBV24-1 and TRBJ2-1, with 7 bases identical to TRBD2. Losses at the gene ends were 3 bases for V and 6 bases for J; bases not matched to a gene: 7. Per germline, CDR1 KGHDR and CDR2 SFDVKD. The CDR3 has 15 residues. CDR3 nucleotide sequence: TGTGCCACCAGTGATAAGTGGGGGGGAGGCAATGAGCAGTTCTTC. This translates into CATSDKWGGGNEQFF.

The V and J genes are TRBV6-5 and TRBJ1-1; 10 bases are shared with TRBD1. This CDR3 has 12 residues. V was clipped by 8 bases and J by 4 bases; unmatched bases: 1. Germline V gene data show CDR1 as MNHEY and CDR2 as SVGAGI. CDR3: CASWTGGTEAFF. CDR3 DNA: TGTGCCAGCTGGACAGGGGGCACTGAAGCTTTCTTT.

The chain is built from TRBV6-2 or TRBV6-3 and TRBJ2-1, with 10 bases fitting TRBD1. The CDR3 totals 15 residues. Germline-derived CDR1 and CDR2 are MNHEY and SVGEGT. Germline trimming cut 5 bases from V and 5 bases from J; bases unmatched to any gene: 6. This CDR3 is CASSVRQGANNEQFF. The CDR3 bases are TGTGCCAGCAGTGTCAGACAGGGGGCGAACAATGAGCAGTTCTTC.

The chain has TRBV6-6 and TRBJ1-3; D perhaps matches TRBD1 (5 bases). This CDR3 region has 16 residues. Trimming removed 6 bases from V and 0 bases from J, with 15 bases in between. From germline, CDR1 is MNHNY and CDR2 SVGAGI (reference sequence). CDR3 region: CASRGGGHISGNTIYF. In DNA form, the CDR3 reads TGTGCCAGCAGGGGGGGTGGACACATCTCTGGAAACACCATATATTTT.

This clone has a single count. In DNA form, the CDR3 reads TGCGCCAGCAGCCAGGACAGAAGCTATGGCTACACCTTC. Translation: CASSQDRSYGYTF. The V call is TRBV4-3, the J call TRBJ1-2, with D tentatively TRBD1 (6 bases). The V gene lost 3 bases and the J gene lost 4 bases, with 9 bases spanning the gap. The CDR3 extends over 13 amino acids. CDR1 and CDR2 (germline): LGHNA, YSLEER.

V gene TRBV18 combines with J gene TRBJ2-3; TRBD1 matches at 8 bases. CDR3 length: 16 residues. Germline values: CDR1 KGHSH, CDR2 LQKENI. V was clipped by 2 bases and J by 0 bases; unmatched bases: 4. The CDR3 here is CASSPNRGASTDTQYF. CDR3 DNA: TGTGCCAGCTCACCAAACAGGGGGGCTAGCACAGATACGCAGTATTTT.

V is TRBV5-1 and J is TRBJ2-3, with 8 bases aligning to TRBD2. Germline V gene lookup returns CDR1 SGHRS and CDR2 YFSETQ. J lost 1 base, V lost 3 bases, and 4 bases had no gene match. CDR3 length: 15 amino acids. CDR3 sequence (DNA): TGCGCCAGCAGCTCCGAGACTAGCGGCACAGATACGCAGTATTTT. Its translation is CASSSETSGTDTQYF.

The V call is TRBV6-1, the J call TRBJ2-1; 7 bases are a match to TRBD1. CDR3 length: 15 residues. Germline V gene lookup returns CDR1 MNHNS and CDR2 SASEGT. Trimming cost V 2 bases and J 7 bases; bases outside gene matches: 8. CDR3 DNA sequence: TGTGCCAGCAGTGAATTGGGCTCACAGGGGAATGAGCAGTTCTTC. It is translated as CASSELGSQGNEQFF.

V gene TRBV11-1 combines with J gene TRBJ1-3, with D uncertain. Germline loops: CDR1 SGHAT, CDR2 FQDESV (reference sequence). CDR3 length: 15 amino acids. Trimming removed 2 bases from V and 1 base from J, with 9 bases in between. CDR3 in DNA: TGTGCCAGCAGCTTACTTCTGGGATCTGGAAACACCATATATTTT. This sequence encodes CASSLLLGSGNTIYF.